This T cell receptor (beta chain) emerged from a study of blood T cell repertoires in COVID-19. Produced via immunoSEQ multiplex PCR; TCRdb's table is partial and in-frame only. The profile covers about 280,000 clones, with roughly 89% appearing a single time and about 1.5% taken by the ten largest. V was cut by 1 base and J by 1 base, with 5 bases left in between. The germline CDR1 and CDR2 sequences are SGHDN and FVKESK. This CDR3 spans 14 amino acids. Sequences were obtained from PBMCs or T cells enriched from blood (not recorded which). The chain has TRBV14 and TRBJ1-3; D unclear. The clonotype originates from a woman aged 18-29 years with acute COVID-19. The CDR3 DNA follows: TGTGCCAGCAGCCAAGGGACTTCTGGAAACACCATATATTTT. This gives the protein CASSQGTSGNTIYF.